These T cell receptor beta chains were read from a single sample in a study of blood T cells in healthy people across ages. MiXCR, applied by TCRdb to the 5' RACE reads, yields one record per CDR3 protein. The sample carries 1.5 million to 2 million distinct CDR3 sequences, 28% recorded once. The specimen sequenced was blood. Receptor source: a woman younger than 45 in good health. Both conserved end residues are part of each CDR3. D genes are given only for firm matches. The size field is filled for only some rows; it gives once, few, many or a size class.

V gene: TRBV9
clone size: NA
D gene: TRBD1
J gene: TRBJ1-6
CDR3 DNA: TGTGCCAGCAGCGTAGAACCCGGGACAGGGAATTCACCCCTCCACTTT
CDR3 protein: CASSVEPGTGNSPLHF

V gene: TRBV27
clone size: NA
D gene: NA
J gene: TRBJ2-1
CDR3 DNA: TGTACCAGCACCCAGAGGGGGTTCCGGGGGAATGAGCAGTTCTTC
CDR3 protein: CTSTQRGFRGNEQFF

V gene: TRBV12-3/TRBV12-4
clone size: NA
D gene: TRBD1
J gene: TRBJ1-5
CDR3 DNA: TGTGCCAGCAGCTGGGGGACAGAACCACAGCCCCAGCATTTT
CDR3 protein: CASSWGTEPQPQHF

V gene: TRBV5-1
clone size: NA
D gene: NA
J gene: TRBJ2-1
CDR3 DNA: TGCGCCAGCAGCCTGGTTTCGCCTAGCTGGAATGAGCAGTTCTTC
CDR3 protein: CASSLVSPSWNEQFF

V gene: TRBV4-2
clone size: NA
D gene: TRBD1
J gene: TRBJ1-1
CDR3 DNA: TGTGCCAGCAGCCAAGATTATAGGACAGGGGTCGCTGAAGCTTTCTTT
CDR3 protein: CASSQDYRTGVAEAFF

V gene: TRBV27
clone size: many
D gene: TRBD2
J gene: TRBJ2-7
CDR3 DNA: TGTGCCAGCAGGGTGCGACTAGCCACGTCCCACGAGCAGTACTTC
CDR3 protein: CASRVRLATSHEQYF

V gene: TRBV7-2
clone size: NA
D gene: NA
J gene: TRBJ2-1
CDR3 DNA: TGTGCCAGCAGCTTAATCACAGGGACTCCAAACAATGAGCAGTTCTTC
CDR3 protein: CASSLITGTPNNEQFF

V gene: TRBV12-3/TRBV12-4
clone size: NA
D gene: NA
J gene: TRBJ2-3
CDR3 DNA: TGTGCCAGCAGAATTAGCGGTCACACAGATACGCAGTATTTT
CDR3 protein: CASRISGHTDTQYF

V gene: TRBV7-7
clone size: NA
D gene: NA
J gene: TRBJ2-7
CDR3 DNA: TGTGCCAGCAGCTTAGGAGGGGCTCTGGACGAGCAGTACTTC
CDR3 protein: CASSLGGALDEQYF

V gene: TRBV12-3/TRBV12-4
clone size: many
D gene: NA
J gene: TRBJ2-1
CDR3 DNA: TGTGCCAGCAGAGGGGATTCCGCTGAGCAGTTCTTC
CDR3 protein: CASRGDSAEQFF

V gene: TRBV12-5
clone size: once
D gene: NA
J gene: TRBJ2-5
CDR3 DNA: TGTGCTAGTGCCCCTGGCCCCCTAGAGACCCAGTACTTC
CDR3 protein: CASAPGPLETQYF

V gene: TRBV7-9
clone size: NA
D gene: NA
J gene: TRBJ2-1
CDR3 DNA: TGTGCCAGCAGCTTCCCCAGGGGTGCAAATGAGCAGTTCTTC
CDR3 protein: CASSFPRGANEQFF

V gene: TRBV11-2
clone size: NA
D gene: TRBD1
J gene: TRBJ1-5
CDR3 DNA: TGTGCCAGCAGCCGAGACAGGGAGGATAGCAATCAGCCCCAGCATTTT
CDR3 protein: CASSRDREDSNQPQHF

V gene: TRBV12-3/TRBV12-4
clone size: few
D gene: NA
J gene: TRBJ1-5
CDR3 DNA: TGTGCCATCAGTTTAGGGTTCTATAGCAATCAGCCCCAGCATTTT
CDR3 protein: CAISLGFYSNQPQHF

V gene: TRBV6-5
clone size: NA
D gene: NA
J gene: TRBJ2-4
CDR3 DNA: TGTGCCCCAAGGGAAATACAGGCCACCCCGGGCCACGAGCGGTACTTC
CDR3 protein: CAPREIQATPGHERYF

V gene: TRBV15
clone size: NA
D gene: NA
J gene: TRBJ2-5
CDR3 DNA: TGTGCCACCAGCAGACACAAAGGGCGAGAGACCCAGTACTTC
CDR3 protein: CATSRHKGRETQYF

V gene: TRBV5-1
clone size: NA
D gene: TRBD2
J gene: TRBJ2-3
CDR3 DNA: TGCGCCAGCAGCTTAAGGGGACTAACCACAGATACGCAGTATTTT
CDR3 protein: CASSLRGLTTDTQYF

V gene: TRBV10-3
clone size: NA
D gene: TRBD1
J gene: TRBJ2-3
CDR3 DNA: TGTGCCATCAGCTTGACAGGGGGCTTCACAGATACGCAGTATTTT
CDR3 protein: CAISLTGGFTDTQYF

V gene: TRBV7-2
clone size: NA
D gene: NA
J gene: TRBJ2-1
CDR3 DNA: TGTGCCAGCAGCCTCAATCTTCGAAATGAGCAGTTCTTC
CDR3 protein: CASSLNLRNEQFF

V gene: TRBV7-6
clone size: few
D gene: TRBD1
J gene: TRBJ1-3
CDR3 DNA: TGTGCCAGCAGCTCCAGGGGGCAAGGAAACACCATATATTTT
CDR3 protein: CASSSRGQGNTIYF

V gene: TRBV20-1
clone size: many
D gene: NA
J gene: TRBJ2-1
CDR3 DNA: TGCAGTGCTCCGACTCCGGGACTCCTCAATGAGCAGTTCTTC
CDR3 protein: CSAPTPGLLNEQFF

V gene: TRBV20-1
clone size: once
D gene: NA
J gene: TRBJ1-5
CDR3 DNA: TGCAGTCCCCAGACGGAGCCCCAGCATTTT
CDR3 protein: CSPQTEPQHF

V gene: TRBV18
clone size: few
D gene: NA
J gene: TRBJ2-7
CDR3 DNA: TGTGCCAGCTCCCATCAGGGACACTACGAGCAGTACTTC
CDR3 protein: CASSHQGHYEQYF

V gene: TRBV3-1
clone size: NA
D gene: TRBD1
J gene: TRBJ2-5
CDR3 DNA: TGTGCCAGCAGCATGAGAGGGGGCTACCGGGAGACCCAGTACTTC
CDR3 protein: CASSMRGGYRETQYF

V gene: TRBV7-2
clone size: NA
D gene: NA
J gene: TRBJ1-1
CDR3 DNA: TGTGCCAGCAGCTTACAGGCTGACACTGGAGCTTTCTTT
CDR3 protein: CASSLQADTGAFF

V gene: TRBV5-1
clone size: few
D gene: NA
J gene: TRBJ1-1
CDR3 DNA: TGCGCCAGCAAGGGGAGGAACACTGAAGCTTTCTTT
CDR3 protein: CASKGRNTEAFF

V gene: TRBV14
clone size: few
D gene: NA
J gene: TRBJ2-3
CDR3 DNA: TGTGCCAGCAGCTTACGGGCCTTCACAGATACGCAGTATTTT
CDR3 protein: CASSLRAFTDTQYF

V gene: TRBV27
clone size: NA
D gene: TRBD1
J gene: TRBJ1-2
CDR3 DNA: TGTGCCAGCAGCCATAGGGATCACCGGGACAGGGGGTTTACCACTGAGTTCTATGGCTACACCTTC
CDR3 protein: CASSHRDHRDRGFTTEFYGYTF

V gene: TRBV27
clone size: few
D gene: NA
J gene: TRBJ1-5
CDR3 DNA: TGTGCCAGCAGTTTGGGCGGTTACGGGCCCCAGCATTTT
CDR3 protein: CASSLGGYGPQHF

V gene: TRBV7-9
clone size: few
D gene: NA
J gene: TRBJ2-7
CDR3 DNA: TGTGCCAGCAGCTATGAGGGGGATCCCTACGAGCAGTACTTC
CDR3 protein: CASSYEGDPYEQYF

V gene: TRBV5-1
clone size: NA
D gene: NA
J gene: TRBJ1-2
CDR3 DNA: TGCGCCAGCAGCTCTGGGAATGTGCCCGGGGATGGCTACACCTTC
CDR3 protein: CASSSGNVPGDGYTF

V gene: TRBV5-1
clone size: NA
D gene: NA
J gene: TRBJ2-4
CDR3 DNA: TGCGCCAGCAGCTTGGCCGGGCCCCTAGCCAAAAACATTCAGTACTTC
CDR3 protein: CASSLAGPLAKNIQYF

V gene: TRBV14
clone size: NA
D gene: NA
J gene: TRBJ2-7
CDR3 DNA: TGTGCCAGCAGCCAGAGCGCGGACCGAAATTCTGCTGAGCAGTACTTC
CDR3 protein: CASSQSADRNSAEQYF

V gene: TRBV10-3
clone size: NA
D gene: TRBD2
J gene: TRBJ2-3
CDR3 DNA: TGTGCCATCAGTGATCGGGGGGACCCCACTAGCACAGATACGCAGTATTTT
CDR3 protein: CAISDRGDPTSTDTQYF

V gene: TRBV2
clone size: NA
D gene: TRBD1
J gene: TRBJ2-7
CDR3 DNA: TGTGCCAGCAGGTTAGGACAGGGGATTTACGAGCAGTACTTC
CDR3 protein: CASRLGQGIYEQYF

V gene: TRBV5-1
clone size: NA
D gene: NA
J gene: TRBJ2-2
CDR3 DNA: TGCGCCAGCAGCCGGGTACAGGGAGGCACCGGGGAGCTGTTTTTT
CDR3 protein: CASSRVQGGTGELFF

V gene: TRBV2
clone size: NA
D gene: NA
J gene: TRBJ2-7
CDR3 DNA: TGTGCAACTGAAGGGGCGGTATCCTACGAGCAGTACTTC
CDR3 protein: CATEGAVSYEQYF

V gene: TRBV7-8
clone size: many
D gene: NA
J gene: TRBJ2-5
CDR3 DNA: TGTGCCAGCAGCTTAGTAGGGGGAGGACAGAAAGAGACCCAGTACTTC
CDR3 protein: CASSLVGGGQKETQYF

V gene: TRBV4-1
clone size: NA
D gene: NA
J gene: TRBJ1-6
CDR3 DNA: TGCGCCAGCAGCCAAGGCAGGGCAAATTCACCCCTCCACTTT
CDR3 protein: CASSQGRANSPLHF

V gene: TRBV20-1
clone size: many
D gene: TRBD1
J gene: TRBJ2-7
CDR3 DNA: TGCAGTGCTAGCAACCGGGACAGGACCTACGAGCAGTACTTC
CDR3 protein: CSASNRDRTYEQYF

V gene: TRBV12-3/TRBV12-4
clone size: few
D gene: TRBD1
J gene: TRBJ2-2
CDR3 DNA: TGTGCCAGCAGACCCAGACAGGGGGCAAGCGGGGAGCTGTTTTTT
CDR3 protein: CASRPRQGASGELFF